Presented here are 3 T cell receptor beta chains from one specimen sequenced in a study of cytomegalovirus exposure and HLA in healthy donors. The PCR used 60 Vbeta and 13 Jbeta primers. Repertoires were generated with immunoSEQ multiplex PCR, while TCRdb's copy carries only in-frame clones and drops some. The sample shows approximately 170,000 clones, 80% to 90% of them seen only once. The sequenced sample was PBMCs. The receptors were sampled from a male donor in good health and CMV-seronegative.

This chain uses TRBV18 with TRBJ1-2, with D unclear. This CDR3 spans 11 amino acids. The germline V and J ends were trimmed by 3 bases and 4 bases, with 3 bases remaining between them. Germline-derived CDR1 and CDR2 are KGHSH and LQKENI. The chain's CDR3 is CASSPLYGYTF. For the CDR3, the DNA is TGTGCCAGCTCACCCCTCTATGGCTACACCTTC.

This rearrangement joins TRBV5-6 to TRBJ1-5, with a weak D call TRBD1 (5 bases). V was shortened by 2 bases and J by 2 bases, with 11 bases between the two germline ends. The germline V gene encodes CDR1 SGHDT and CDR2 YYEEEE. This CDR3 region has 15 residues. The DNA for the CDR3 is TGTGCCAGCAGCTTTGGCAGGGAGGGCAATCAGCCCCAGCATTTT. This encodes CASSFGREGNQPQHF.

The genes are TRBV20-1 and TRBJ2-5; TRBD2 matches at 7 bases. The V gene end was trimmed by 7 bases and the J gene end by 5 bases; junction bases not matched to a gene: 1. CDR1 DFQATT and CDR2 SNEGSKA come from the germline V gene (reference sequence). The CDR3 is 10 residues long. In DNA form, the CDR3 reads TGCAGTGTGGGGGGGGAGACCCAGTACTTC. Translating gives CSVGGETQYF.